Shown below are 9 T cell receptor beta chains from a single sample sequenced in a study of T cells after yellow fever vaccination. TCRdb called the 5' RACE reads again in MiXCR, with one record for every CDR3 protein. The table shows around 500,000 distinct CDR3 sequences, with just over 20% occurring only once. Specimen: PBMCs, collected about 21 days after the first yellow fever vaccination. The receptors stem from a young man who received the YFV17D yellow fever vaccine.

V and J are TRBV12-3 or TRBV12-4 and TRBJ2-2; 7 bases line up with TRBD1. The junction had 4 bases not matched to a gene; V was cut back by 1 base and J by 5 bases. The CDR3 runs to 15 residues. CDR3 DNA: TGTGCCAGCAGTTTAGAACAGGGGTGGACCGGGGAGCTGTTTTTT. Protein sequence: CASSLEQGWTGELFF.

This clonotype was observed at least ten times. This rearrangement joins TRBV7-2 to TRBJ2-2; 10 nucleotides match TRBD1. Germline V gives CDR1 SGHTA, CDR2 FQGNSA. This CDR3 is built from 16 residues. J lost 6 bases, V lost 3 bases, and 7 bases had no gene match. The CDR3 nucleotides read TGTGCCAGCAGCTTGGGACAGGGGCGGGTGTCCGGGGAGCTGTTTTTT. This codes for CASSLGQGRVSGELFF.

The chain joins TRBV4-2 to TRBJ1-2; D is unresolved. Germline loops: CDR1 LGHNA, CDR2 YNFKEQ. The CDR3 consists of 16 residues. V was pared by 2 bases and J by 3 bases, with 16 bases between. The CDR3 loop reads CASSQLQTGFDYGYTF. CDR3 in DNA: TGTGCCAGCAGCCAACTTCAAACGGGGTTTGACTATGGCTACACCTTC.

This clonotype was recorded a few times. This chain uses TRBV7-8 with TRBJ2-7; TRBD2 is a possible D gene (6 bases). CDR3 length equals 14 residues. V was pared by 2 bases and J by 2 bases, with 10 bases between. Germline lookup yields CDR1 SGHVS and CDR2 FQNEAQ. CDR3 region: CASSLHPGAYEQYV. The CDR3 DNA sequence: TGTGCCAGCAGCTTACATCCGGGGGCCTACGAGCAGTACGTC.

This clonotype appeared many times. V and J are TRBV18 and TRBJ2-1; a weak D match, TRBD2 (5 bases). Germline values: CDR1 KGHSH, CDR2 LQKENI. V was clipped by 3 bases and J by 7 bases, with 13 bases between them. The CDR3 has 14 residues. In DNA, the CDR3 is TGTGCCAGCTCACCTAACCAGCGGAGTAATGAGCAGTTCTTC. Translated, it gives CASSPNQRSNEQFF. Combining the CDR3 with reference TRBV18 and TRBJ2-1 gives the whole variable domain NAGVMQNPRHLVRRRGQEARLRCSPMKGHSHVYWYRQLPEEGLKFMVYLQKENIIDESGMPKERFSAEFPKEGPSILRIQQVVRGDSAAYFCASSPNQRSNEQFFGPGTRLTVL.

There are many counts of this clonotype. The V and J genes are TRBV7-3 and TRBJ2-1; 12 bases match TRBD1. V gave up 5 bases and J gave up 10 bases; unmatched junction bases: 12. CDR1 is SGHTA and CDR2 is FQGTGA in the germline V gene. CDR3 length equals 16 residues. Here the CDR3 reads CASSPIPGQGAREQFF. Here the CDR3 DNA reads TGTGCCAGCAGCCCCATCCCGGGACAGGGGGCTCGGGAGCAGTTCTTC.

The V gene is TRBV29-1, the J gene TRBJ2-5; possibly TRBD1 or TRBD2 for D (5 bases each). V was cut by 3 bases and J by 3 bases, with 11 bases left in between. The CDR3 runs to 13 residues. CDR1 is SQVTM and CDR2 is ANQGSEA in the germline V gene. In DNA, the CDR3 is TGCAGCGTTGAGGGGGTTGGTAAAGAGACCCAGTACTTC. This codes for CSVEGVGKETQYF. The full variable domain, completed using reference TRBV29-1 and TRBJ2-5, is SAVISQKPSRDICQRGTSLTIQCQVDSQVTMMFWYRQQPGQSLTLIATANQGSEATYESGFVIDKFPISRPNLTFSTLTVSNMSPEDSSIYLCSVEGVGKETQYFGPGTRLLVL.

The chain uses TRBV11-2 and TRBJ2-1; 7 nucleotides agree with TRBD2. V gave up 7 bases and J gave up 0 bases; unmatched junction bases: 9. Germline V gene data show CDR1 as SGHAT and CDR2 as FQNNGV. This CDR3 has 16 residues. The CDR3 sequence is CASISEAGSSYNEQFF. The CDR3 DNA sequence: TGTGCCAGCATCTCTGAAGCGGGGAGCTCCTACAATGAGCAGTTCTTC.

The chain links TRBV13 to TRBJ2-3; D gene unclear. The germline V gene has CDR1 PRHDT and CDR2 FYEKMQ (reference sequence). The V end lost 5 bases, the J end lost 0 bases, and 9 bases lay between the germline ends. The CDR3 runs to 14 residues. CDR3 nucleotides: TGTGCCAGCAGCAAACCCGACAGCACAGATACGCAGTATTTT. Translation: CASSKPDSTDTQYF.